The T cell receptor beta chain under discussion was sequenced for a study of cytomegalovirus exposure and HLA in healthy donors. Notes on the study in general: An analysis that was carried out later associated 15,000 to 20,000 TCR beta sequences with HLA alleles at 0.05 false discovery rate. Several top significant clusters appeared, in a later analysis, to be linked to common viral pathogens. Prediction of most subjects' HLA-A and HLA-B alleles by TCR beta sequences was reportedly accurate.

V gave up 5 bases and J gave up 0 bases, with 14 bases separating them. Germline CDR1 SEHNR, CDR2 FQNEAQ (reference sequence). The CDR3 has 17 amino acids. The PCR ran on 60 Vbeta and 13 Jbeta primers. Measured with immunoSEQ multiplex PCR; TCRdb has only the in-frame clones, and not every one. The table shows under 200,000 clones, with roughly 76% occurring only once. For this clone: Its antigen is not identified.

Likely unrecorded immune exposures existed in these nominally healthy donors. The V gene is TRBV7-9, the J gene TRBJ1-6; D unclear. This clonotype was obtained from a male donor in good health and CMV-seronegative. The sample comprised PBMCs. The CDR3 bases are TGTGCCAGCAGCGGGGATGCGGGGAGCTCCTATAATTCACCCCTCCACTTT. This translates into CASSGDAGSSYNSPLHF.